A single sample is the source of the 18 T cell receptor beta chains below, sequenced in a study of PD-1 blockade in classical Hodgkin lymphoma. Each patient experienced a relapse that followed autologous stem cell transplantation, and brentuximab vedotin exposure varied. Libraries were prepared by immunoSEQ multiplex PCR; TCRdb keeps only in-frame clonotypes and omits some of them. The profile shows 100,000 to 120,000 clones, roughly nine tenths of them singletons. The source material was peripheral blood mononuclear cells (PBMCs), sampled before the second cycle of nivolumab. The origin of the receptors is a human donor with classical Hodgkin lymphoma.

The CDR3 sequence is CASSEGQGGGQPQHF. CDR3 sequence (DNA): TGTGCCAGCAGTGAAGGCCAGGGGGGAGGTCAGCCCCAGCATTTT. This chain connects TRBV6-1 to TRBJ1-5, with 7 bases aligning to TRBD1. Germline values: CDR1 MNHNS, CDR2 SASEGT. Trimming took 1 base from V and 6 from J; bases not matched to a gene: 6. This CDR3 is 15 amino acids long.

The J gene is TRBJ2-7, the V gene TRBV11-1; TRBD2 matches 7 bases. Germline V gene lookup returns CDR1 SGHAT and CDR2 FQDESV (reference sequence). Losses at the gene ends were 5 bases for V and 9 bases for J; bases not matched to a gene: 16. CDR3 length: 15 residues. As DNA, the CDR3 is TGTGCCAGCAGCCCACGGGAGGACCGTCTCGGGCGGCAGTACTTC. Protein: CASSPREDRLGRQYF.

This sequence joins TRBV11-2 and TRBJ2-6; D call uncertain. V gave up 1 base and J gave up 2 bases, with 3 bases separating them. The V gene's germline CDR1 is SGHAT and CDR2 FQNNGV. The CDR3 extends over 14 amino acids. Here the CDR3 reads CASSLAAGANVLTF. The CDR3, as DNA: TGTGCCAGCAGCTTAGCTGCTGGGGCCAACGTCCTGACTTTC.

The CDR3 sequence is CASRAYRLGLGELFF. The CDR3 coding sequence is TGTGCCAGCAGGGCTTATCGGCTAGGTCTTGGGGAGCTGTTTTTT. This chain links TRBV28 with TRBJ2-2; D not certain. The CDR3 has 15 residues. Trimming cost V 6 bases and J 8 bases, with 19 bases left between them. From germline, CDR1 is MDHEN and CDR2 SYDVKM. Full variable domain (missing parts from reference TRBV28 and TRBJ2-2): DVKVTQSSRYLVKRTGEKVFLECVQDMDHENMFWYRQDPGLGLRLIYFSYDVKMKEKGDIPEGYSVSREKKERFSLILESASTNQTSMYLCASRAYRLGLGELFFGEGSRLTVL.

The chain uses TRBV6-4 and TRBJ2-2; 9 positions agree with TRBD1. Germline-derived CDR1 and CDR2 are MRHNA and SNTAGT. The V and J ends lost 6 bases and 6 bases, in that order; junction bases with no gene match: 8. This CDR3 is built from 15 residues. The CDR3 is CASRTDRGVPGELFF. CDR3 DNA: TGTGCCAGCAGAACGGACAGGGGTGTTCCCGGGGAGCTGTTTTTT.

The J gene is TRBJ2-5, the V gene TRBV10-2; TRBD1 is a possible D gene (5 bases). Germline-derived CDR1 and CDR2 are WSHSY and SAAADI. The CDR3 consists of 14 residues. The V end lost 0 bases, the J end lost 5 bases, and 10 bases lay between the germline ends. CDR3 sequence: CASSESGRVETQYF. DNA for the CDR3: TGCGCCAGCAGTGAGTCCGGCAGGGTGGAGACCCAGTACTTC.

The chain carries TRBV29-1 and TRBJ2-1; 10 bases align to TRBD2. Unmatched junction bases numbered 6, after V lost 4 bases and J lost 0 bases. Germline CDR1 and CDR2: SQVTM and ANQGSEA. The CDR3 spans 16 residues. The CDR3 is CSVVGLAESSYNEQFF. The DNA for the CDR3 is TGCAGCGTTGTAGGACTAGCGGAATCCTCCTACAATGAGCAGTTCTTC.

The CDR3 sequence: CASSLKALAGSETQYF. The CDR3 coding sequence is TGTGCCAGCAGCTTAAAAGCGCTAGCGGGATCAGAGACCCAGTACTTC. The J gene is TRBJ2-5, the V gene TRBV7-2; TRBD2 matches at 9 bases. The CDR3 length is 16 residues. CDR1 and CDR2 from the germline V gene are SGHTA and FQGNSA. The junction had 8 bases not matched to a gene; V was cut back by 2 bases and J by 4 bases.

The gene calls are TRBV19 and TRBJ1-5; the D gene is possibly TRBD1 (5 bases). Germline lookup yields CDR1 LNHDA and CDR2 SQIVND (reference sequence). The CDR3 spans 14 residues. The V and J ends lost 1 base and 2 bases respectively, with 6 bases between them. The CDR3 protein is CASSIVGGNQPQHF. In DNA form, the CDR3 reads TGTGCCAGTAGTATAGTGGGGGGCAATCAGCCCCAGCATTTT.

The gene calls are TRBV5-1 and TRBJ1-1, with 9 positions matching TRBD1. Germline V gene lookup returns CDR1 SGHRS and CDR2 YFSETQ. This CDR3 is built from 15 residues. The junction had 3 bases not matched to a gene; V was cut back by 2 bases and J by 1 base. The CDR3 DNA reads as TGCGCCAGCAGCTTACAGGGGGCGGCGAACACTGAAGCTTTCTTT. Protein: CASSLQGAANTEAFF.

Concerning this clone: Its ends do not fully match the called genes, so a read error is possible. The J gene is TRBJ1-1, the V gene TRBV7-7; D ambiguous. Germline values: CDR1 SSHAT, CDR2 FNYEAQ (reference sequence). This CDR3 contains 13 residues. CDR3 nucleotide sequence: TGTGCTAGCAGCTTAACAGTCAACACTGAAGCTTTCTTT. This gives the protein CASSLTVNTEAFF.

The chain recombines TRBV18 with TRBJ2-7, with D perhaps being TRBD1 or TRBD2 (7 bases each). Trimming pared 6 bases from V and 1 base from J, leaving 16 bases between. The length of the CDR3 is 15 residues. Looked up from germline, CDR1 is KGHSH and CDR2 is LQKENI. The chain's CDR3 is CASSPGGVGSYEQYF. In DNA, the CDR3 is TGTGCCAGCTCCCCAGGGGGGGTTGGATCCTACGAGCAGTACTTC.

The CDR3 region has the DNA TGTGCCAGCAGTACCGACAGGGCAACTAATGAAAAACTGTTTTTT. The encoded protein is CASSTDRATNEKLFF. The chain links TRBV28 to TRBJ1-4, with TRBD1 matching over 7 bases. The CDR3 extends over 15 amino acids. V dropped 5 bases and J dropped 0; count of bases not matched to a gene: 3. The germline V gene has CDR1 MDHEN and CDR2 SYDVKM.

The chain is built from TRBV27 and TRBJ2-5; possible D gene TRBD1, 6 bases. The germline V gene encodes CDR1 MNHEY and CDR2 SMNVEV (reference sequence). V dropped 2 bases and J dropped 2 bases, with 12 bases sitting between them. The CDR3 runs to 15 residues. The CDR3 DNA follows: TGTGCCAGCAGTTTAAGGGGGAGTTCTCAAGAGACCCAGTACTTC. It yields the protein CASSLRGSSQETQYF.

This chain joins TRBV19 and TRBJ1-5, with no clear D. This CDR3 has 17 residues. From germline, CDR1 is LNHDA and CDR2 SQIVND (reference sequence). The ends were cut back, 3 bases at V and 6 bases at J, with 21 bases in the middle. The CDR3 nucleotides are TGTGCCAGTAGTATCGGTCCCACGGGAGGACCGAGTCAGCCCCAGCATTTT. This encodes CASSIGPTGGPSQPQHF.

Here the CDR3 reads CASSTRSSGANVLTF. The CDR3 DNA reads TGTGCCAGCAGTACCAGGAGCTCTGGGGCCAACGTCCTGACTTTC. This sequence joins TRBV6-5 and TRBJ2-6; D unresolved. This CDR3 is built from 15 residues. V gave up 5 bases and J gave up 0 bases, with 8 bases separating them. Germline V gives CDR1 MNHEY, CDR2 SVGAGI.

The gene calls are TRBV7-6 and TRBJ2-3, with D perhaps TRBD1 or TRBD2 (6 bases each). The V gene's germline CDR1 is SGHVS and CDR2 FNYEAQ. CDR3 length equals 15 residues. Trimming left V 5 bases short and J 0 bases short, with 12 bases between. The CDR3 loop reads CASSRRDTSTDTQYF. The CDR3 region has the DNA TGTGCCAGCAGCCGGCGGGACACTAGCACAGATACGCAGTATTTT.

CDR3 protein: CAWSLQLGGGNEKLFF. The CDR3 nucleotides are TGTGCCTGGAGTCTTCAATTGGGGGGCGGTAATGAAAAACTGTTTTTT. The chain couples TRBV30 to TRBJ1-4; D possibly corresponds to TRBD1 (6 bases). Germline loops: CDR1 GTSNPN, CDR2 SVGIG (reference sequence). This CDR3 region has 16 residues. Trimming removed 2 bases at V and 4 bases at J, with 17 bases between.